The clone carrying this T cell receptor (beta chain) was counted once. This sample is part of a study of T cells in Graves' hyperthyroidism and ophthalmopathy. The CDR3 is made up of 13 amino acids. The ends were cut back, 4 bases at V and 10 bases at J, with 11 bases in the middle. Germline CDR1 SNHLY, CDR2 FYNNEI. Amplification of TCR beta CDR3 regions used RNA as the template. Using the HTBI primer set, a first-round RT-PCR was run on the TCR CDR3. TCRdb re-analysed the multiplex PCR reads in MiXCR, keeping a single row per CDR3 protein. The data contain hundreds of thousands of distinct CDR3 sequences, just under 45% of them singletons.

The rearrangement joins TRBV2 to TRBJ1-6, with D possibly matching TRBD1 (5 bases). This sequence was found in an adult man with Graves' disease, either hyperthyroidism or ophthalmopathy (not recorded which). The specimen sequenced was peripheral blood or thyroid tissue (not recorded which). CDR3 sequence (DNA): TGTGCCAGCAGTGTGGTCAGGGAGTCACCCCTCCACTTT. This encodes CASSVVRESPLHF. The whole variable domain, remainder taken from reference TRBV2 and TRBJ1-6, is EPEVTQTPSHQVTQMGQEVILRCVPISNHLYFYWYRQILGQKVEFLVSFYNNEISEKSEIFDDQFSVERPDGSNFTLKIRSTKLEDSAMYFCASSVVRESPLHFGNGTRLTVT.